This TCR beta chain was identified in a study of T-cell reconstitution after alpha-beta-depleted transplantation in children. Unique molecular identifiers were used in preparing the TCRbeta library. TCRdb re-derived calls from the PCR reads in MiXCR, one entry per CDR3 protein. The top ten clones hold 3% to 3.5% of a sample with approximately 510,000 distinct CDR3 sequences, around 18% of them seen once. The CDR3 totals 13 residues. V was shortened by 3 bases and J by 1 base, with 6 bases between the two germline ends. In germline, CDR1 is KGHSH, CDR2 LQKENI. This clonotype was obtained from a human donor who donated a stem cell graft to a child with acute lymphoblastic leukemia. The source material was PBMCs from the stem cell graft donor, sampled from the stem cell graft. The V gene is TRBV18, the J gene TRBJ2-5; D is uncertain. The CDR3 DNA sequence: TGTGCCAGCTCACCGGTTATCCAAGAGACCCAGTACTTC. Protein product: CASSPVIQETQYF.